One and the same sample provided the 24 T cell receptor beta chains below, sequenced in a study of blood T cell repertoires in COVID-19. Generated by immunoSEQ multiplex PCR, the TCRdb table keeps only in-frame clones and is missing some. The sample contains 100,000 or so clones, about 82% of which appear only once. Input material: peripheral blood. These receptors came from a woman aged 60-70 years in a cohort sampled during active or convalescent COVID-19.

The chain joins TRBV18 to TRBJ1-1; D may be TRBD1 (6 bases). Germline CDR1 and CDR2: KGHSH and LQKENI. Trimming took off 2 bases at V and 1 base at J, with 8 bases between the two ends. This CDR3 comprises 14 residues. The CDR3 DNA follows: TGTGCCAGCTCACCAGTAGGGGGGAACACTGAAGCTTTCTTT. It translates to CASSPVGGNTEAFF.

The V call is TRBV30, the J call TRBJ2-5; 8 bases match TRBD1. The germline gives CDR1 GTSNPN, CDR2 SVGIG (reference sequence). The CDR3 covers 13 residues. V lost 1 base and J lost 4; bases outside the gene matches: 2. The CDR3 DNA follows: TGTGCCTGGAGTGCGGGGACAGGAGAGACCCAGTACTTC. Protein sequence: CAWSAGTGETQYF.

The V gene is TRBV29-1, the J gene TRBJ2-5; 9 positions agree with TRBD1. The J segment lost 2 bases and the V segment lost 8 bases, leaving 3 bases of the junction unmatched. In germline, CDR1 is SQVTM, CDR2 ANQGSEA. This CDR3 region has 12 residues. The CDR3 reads CSSGQGQETQYF. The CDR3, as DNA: TGCAGCTCCGGACAGGGGCAAGAGACCCAGTACTTC.

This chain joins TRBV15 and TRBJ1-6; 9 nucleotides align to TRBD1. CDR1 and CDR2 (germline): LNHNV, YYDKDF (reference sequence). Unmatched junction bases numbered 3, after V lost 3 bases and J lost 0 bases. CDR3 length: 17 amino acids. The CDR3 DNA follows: TGTGCCACCAGCAGGACGGACAGGGGCTCCTATAATTCACCCCTCCACTTT. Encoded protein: CATSRTDRGSYNSPLHF.

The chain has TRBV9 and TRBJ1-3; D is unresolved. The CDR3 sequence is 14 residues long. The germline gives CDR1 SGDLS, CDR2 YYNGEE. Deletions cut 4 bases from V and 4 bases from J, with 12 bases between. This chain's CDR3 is CASSPRVSGNTIYF. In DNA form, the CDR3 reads TGTGCCAGCAGCCCTCGGGTCTCGGGAAACACCATATATTTT. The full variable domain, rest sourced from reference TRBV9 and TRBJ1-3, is DSGVTQTPKHLITATGQRVTLRCSPRSGDLSVYWYQQSLDQGLQFLIQYYNGEERAKGNILERFSAQQFPDLHSELNLSSLELGDSALYFCASSPRVSGNTIYFGEGSWLTVV.

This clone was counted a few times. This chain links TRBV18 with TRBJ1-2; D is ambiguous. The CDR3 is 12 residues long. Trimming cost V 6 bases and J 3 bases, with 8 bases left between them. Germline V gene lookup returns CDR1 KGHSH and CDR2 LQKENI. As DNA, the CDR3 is TGTGCCAGCTCCCCCGGGGACTATGGCTACACCTTC. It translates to CASSPGDYGYTF.

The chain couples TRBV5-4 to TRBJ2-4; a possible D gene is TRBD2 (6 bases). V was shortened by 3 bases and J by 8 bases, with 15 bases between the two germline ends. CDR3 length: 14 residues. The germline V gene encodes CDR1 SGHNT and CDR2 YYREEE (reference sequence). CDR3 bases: TGTGCCAGCAGCTCGGCGGAGGGTAAGGACATTCAGTACTTC. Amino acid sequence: CASSSAEGKDIQYF.

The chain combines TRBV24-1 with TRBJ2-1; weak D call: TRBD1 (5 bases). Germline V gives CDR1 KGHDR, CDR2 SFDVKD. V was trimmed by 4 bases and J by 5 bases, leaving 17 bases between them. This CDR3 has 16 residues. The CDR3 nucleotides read TGTGCCACCAGTGAGTCCCCGAGACAGCGTGACAATGAGCAGTTCTTC. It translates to CATSESPRQRDNEQFF.

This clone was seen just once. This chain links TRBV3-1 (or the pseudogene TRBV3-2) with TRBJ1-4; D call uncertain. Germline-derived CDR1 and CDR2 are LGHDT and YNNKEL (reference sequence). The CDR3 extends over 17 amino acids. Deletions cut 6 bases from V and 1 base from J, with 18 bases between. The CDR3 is CASSSRGSSLTNEKLFF. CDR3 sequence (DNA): TGTGCCAGCAGTTCCAGAGGGTCCTCGCTAACTAATGAAAAACTGTTTTTT.

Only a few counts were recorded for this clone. CDR3 sequence reads: CASGRGLDTEAFF. CDR3 nucleotide sequence: TGTGCTAGTGGGAGGGGGCTGGACACTGAAGCTTTCTTT. The rearrangement links TRBV12-5 to TRBJ1-1, with 7 positions matching TRBD1. The CDR3 is 13 amino acids. J lost 3 bases, V lost 6 bases, and 4 bases had no gene match. Germline V gene data show CDR1 as LGHNT and CDR2 as FRNRAP.

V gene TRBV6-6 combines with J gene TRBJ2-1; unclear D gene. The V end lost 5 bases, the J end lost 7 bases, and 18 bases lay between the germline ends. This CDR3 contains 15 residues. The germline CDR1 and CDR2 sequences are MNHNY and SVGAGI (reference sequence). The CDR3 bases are TGTGCCAGCAGTGCCCCCTCGGTTATGGAGAATGAGCAGTTCTTC. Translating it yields CASSAPSVMENEQFF.

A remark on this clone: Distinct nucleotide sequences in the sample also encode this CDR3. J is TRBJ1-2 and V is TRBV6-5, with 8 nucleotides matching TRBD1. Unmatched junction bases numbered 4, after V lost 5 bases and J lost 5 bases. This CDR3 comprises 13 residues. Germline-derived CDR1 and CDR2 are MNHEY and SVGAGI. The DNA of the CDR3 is TGTGCCAGCAGTCGACAGGGGAATTATGGCTACACCTTC. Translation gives CASSRQGNYGYTF.

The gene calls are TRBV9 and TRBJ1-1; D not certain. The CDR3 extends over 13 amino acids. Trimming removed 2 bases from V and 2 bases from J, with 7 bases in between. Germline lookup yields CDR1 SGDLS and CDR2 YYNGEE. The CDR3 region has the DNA TGTGCCAGCAGCGTCGGTTCCAACACTGAAGCTTTCTTT. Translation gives CASSVGSNTEAFF. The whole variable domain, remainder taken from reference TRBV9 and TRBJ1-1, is DSGVTQTPKHLITATGQRVTLRCSPRSGDLSVYWYQQSLDQGLQFLIQYYNGEERAKGNILERFSAQQFPDLHSELNLSSLELGDSALYFCASSVGSNTEAFFGQGTRLTVV.

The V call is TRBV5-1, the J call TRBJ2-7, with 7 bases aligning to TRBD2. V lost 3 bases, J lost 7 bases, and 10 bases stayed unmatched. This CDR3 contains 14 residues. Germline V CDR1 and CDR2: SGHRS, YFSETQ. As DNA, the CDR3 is TGCGCCAGCAGCTCACCGGGACTATTTGAAGAGCAGTACTTC. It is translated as CASSSPGLFEEQYF.

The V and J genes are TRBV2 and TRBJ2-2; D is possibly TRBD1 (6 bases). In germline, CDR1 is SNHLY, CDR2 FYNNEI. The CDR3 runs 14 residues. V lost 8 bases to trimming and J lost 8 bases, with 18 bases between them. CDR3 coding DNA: TGTGCCAGCGGAGAAACAGGGTTCGGAGGGGAGCTGTTTTTT. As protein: CASGETGFGGELFF.

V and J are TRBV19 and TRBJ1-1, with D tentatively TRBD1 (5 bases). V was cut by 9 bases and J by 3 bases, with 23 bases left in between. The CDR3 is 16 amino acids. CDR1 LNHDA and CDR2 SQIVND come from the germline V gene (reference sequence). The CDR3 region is CASQVRGGGRDTEAFF. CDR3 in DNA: TGTGCCAGCCAAGTTCGGGGCGGGGGAAGAGACACTGAAGCTTTCTTT.

This CDR3 is CASRPGTTVHEAQYF. The CDR3 DNA follows: TGTGCCAGCAGGCCCGGGACTACCGTCCATGAGGCCCAGTACTTC. The chain links TRBV7-9 to TRBJ2-5; 7 nucleotides match TRBD2. The germline gives CDR1 SEHNR, CDR2 FQNEAQ (reference sequence). V shed 6 bases and J 9 bases; nucleotides not matched to a gene: 16. The CDR3 is 15 residues long.

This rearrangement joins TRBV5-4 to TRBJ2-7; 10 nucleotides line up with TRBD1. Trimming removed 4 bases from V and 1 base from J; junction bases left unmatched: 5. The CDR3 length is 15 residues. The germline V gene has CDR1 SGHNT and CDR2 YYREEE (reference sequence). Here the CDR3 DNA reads TGTGCCAGCAGCCTAGGACAGGGGGTATCCTACGAGCAGTACTTC. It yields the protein CASSLGQGVSYEQYF. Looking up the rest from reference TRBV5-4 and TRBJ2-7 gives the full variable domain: ETGVTQSPTHLIKTRGQQVTLRCSSQSGHNTVSWYQQALGQGPQFIFQYYREEENGRGNFPPRFSGLQFPNYSSELNVNALELDDSALYLCASSLGQGVSYEQYFGPGTRLTVT.

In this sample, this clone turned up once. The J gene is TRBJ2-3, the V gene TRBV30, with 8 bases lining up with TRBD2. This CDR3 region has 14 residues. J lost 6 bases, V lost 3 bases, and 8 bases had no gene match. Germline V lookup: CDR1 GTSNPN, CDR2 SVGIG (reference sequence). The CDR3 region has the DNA TGTGCCTGGAGGGTCGCGGGGGGAGGCGATACGCAGTATTTT. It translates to CAWRVAGGGDTQYF.

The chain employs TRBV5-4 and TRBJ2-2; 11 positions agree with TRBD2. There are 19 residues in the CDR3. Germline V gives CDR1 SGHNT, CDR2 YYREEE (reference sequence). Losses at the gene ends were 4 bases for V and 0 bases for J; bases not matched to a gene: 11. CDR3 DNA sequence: TGTGCCAGCAGCCGCCTCACGATAGCGGGGGGGACGAACACCGGGGAGCTGTTTTTT. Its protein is CASSRLTIAGGTNTGELFF.

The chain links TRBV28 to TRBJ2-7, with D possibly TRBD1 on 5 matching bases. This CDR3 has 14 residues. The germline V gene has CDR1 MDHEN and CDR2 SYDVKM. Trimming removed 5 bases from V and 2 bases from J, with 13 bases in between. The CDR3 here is CASSPPRQTYEQYF. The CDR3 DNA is TGTGCCAGCAGTCCCCCGAGACAGACCTACGAGCAGTACTTC.

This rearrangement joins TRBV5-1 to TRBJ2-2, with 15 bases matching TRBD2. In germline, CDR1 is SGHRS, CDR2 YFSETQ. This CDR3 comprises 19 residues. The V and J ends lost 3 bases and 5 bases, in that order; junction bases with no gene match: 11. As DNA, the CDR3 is TGCGCCAGCAGCTCTCGGACTAGCGGGAGGGCGGGAAGTACCGGGGAGCTGTTTTTT. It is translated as CASSSRTSGRAGSTGELFF.

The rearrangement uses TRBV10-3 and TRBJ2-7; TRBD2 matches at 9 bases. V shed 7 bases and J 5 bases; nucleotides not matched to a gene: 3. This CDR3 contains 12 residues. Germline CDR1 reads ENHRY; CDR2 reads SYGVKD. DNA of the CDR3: TGTGCCATCACCGGGACTAGCAACGAGCAGTACTTC. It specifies CAITGTSNEQYF.

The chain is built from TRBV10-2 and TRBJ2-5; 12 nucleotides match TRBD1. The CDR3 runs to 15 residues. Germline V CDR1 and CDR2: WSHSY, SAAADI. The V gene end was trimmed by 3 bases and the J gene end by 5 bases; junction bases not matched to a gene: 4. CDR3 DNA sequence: TGCGCCAGCAGTGAAGGGACAGGGGGCCTTGAGACCCAGTACTTC. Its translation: CASSEGTGGLETQYF.